The 16 T cell receptor beta chains given below trace back to one sample, sequenced in a study of T cell repertoires in cytomegalovirus infection. TCRdb passed the reads through MiXCR, listing each CDR3 protein once. The sample lists around 440,000 distinct CDR3 sequences, about 11% occurring once. Source material: PBMCs. Receptors were obtained from a human donor in good health (CMV status not recorded). Some clones in this sample may be carry-over from other donors' samples.

The rearrangement joins TRBV19 to TRBJ2-2; 9 bases map to TRBD2. CDR3 length: 15 amino acids. The V segment lost 7 bases and the J segment 3 bases; nucleotides outside the gene matches: 6. Germline CDR1 LNHDA, CDR2 SQIVND (reference sequence). The CDR3, as DNA: TGTGCCAGTAACGGGCGGGAGGGCTACACCGGGGAGCTGTTTTTT. Protein: CASNGREGYTGELFF.

V and J are TRBV20-1 and TRBJ2-1; 14 bases align to TRBD2. The germline CDR1 and CDR2 sequences are DFQATT and SNEGSKA (reference sequence). This CDR3 region has 18 residues. V dropped 5 bases and J dropped 0; count of bases not matched to a gene: 9. The CDR3 bases are TGCAGTGCTCACAGGACTAGCGGGGGGCCGAGCTCCTACAATGAGCAGTTCTTC. Translated, it gives CSAHRTSGGPSSYNEQFF.

This clonotype came up many times. The gene calls are TRBV5-1 and TRBJ1-2; TRBD1 is a possible D gene (6 bases). Trimming took off 6 bases at V and 4 bases at J, with 19 bases between the two ends. Germline CDR1 is SGHRS and CDR2 is YFSETQ. This CDR3 contains 15 residues. The CDR3 is CASTEDPQGSYGYTF. The CDR3 DNA sequence: TGCGCCAGCACCGAAGACCCTCAGGGGAGCTATGGCTACACCTTC.

The V gene is TRBV11-2, the J gene TRBJ1-2, with D hard to call. Germline lookup yields CDR1 SGHAT and CDR2 FQNNGV. The CDR3 runs to 14 residues. V lost 5 bases and J lost 2, with 12 bases in between. The CDR3 reads CASSPDPGNYGYTF. CDR3 DNA sequence: TGTGCCAGCAGCCCCGACCCGGGGAACTATGGCTACACCTTC.

J is TRBJ1-5 and V is TRBV18; unclear D gene. CDR1 and CDR2 from the germline V gene are KGHSH and LQKENI. The CDR3 consists of 14 residues. V was pared by 3 bases and J by 4 bases, with 10 bases between. The CDR3 nucleotides read TGTGCCAGCTCACCCGTCCCGAATAATCAGCCCCAGCATTTT. Its translation: CASSPVPNNQPQHF.

This clonotype was seen ten or more times. V usage is TRBV29-1 and J usage is TRBJ1-2; D is unclear. Per germline, CDR1 SQVTM and CDR2 ANQGSEA. The CDR3 is 13 amino acids. Trimming removed 5 bases at V and 1 base at J, with 11 bases between. The CDR3 loop is CSVTGRNNYGYTF. CDR3 in DNA: TGCAGCGTTACCGGACGGAATAACTATGGCTACACCTTC.

The sample holds many counts of this clonotype. The chain uses TRBV19 and TRBJ2-7; D perhaps matches TRBD2 (7 bases). V lost 5 bases, J lost 3 bases, and 20 bases lay in between. Germline CDR1 reads LNHDA; CDR2 reads SQIVND (reference sequence). This CDR3 contains 16 residues. CDR3 in amino acids: CASSPIGAGEGYEQYF. The CDR3 DNA reads as TGTGCCAGTAGTCCTATCGGGGCAGGGGAGGGCTACGAGCAGTACTTC.

This clonotype was seen many times. The rearrangement uses TRBV11-1 and TRBJ2-7; D call uncertain. This CDR3 has 15 residues. With 8 bases removed from V and 0 bases from J, the gap between germline ends came to 17 bases. The germline CDR1 and CDR2 sequences are SGHAT and FQDESV (reference sequence). DNA for the CDR3: TGTGCCAGCGGCCGAGGCCTAACGGTCTCCTACGAGCAGTACTTC. It codes for CASGRGLTVSYEQYF.

The chain is built from TRBV27 and TRBJ2-2; 9 bases are shared with TRBD1. Germline V gives CDR1 MNHEY, CDR2 SMNVEV (reference sequence). The CDR3 contains 15 residues. Losses at the gene ends were 7 bases for V and 9 bases for J; bases not matched to a gene: 12. The CDR3 loop reads CASTVKQGAARELFF. CDR3 DNA: TGTGCCAGCACCGTGAAACAGGGGGCTGCCCGGGAGCTGTTTTTT.

This clonotype occurred many times. The rearrangement links TRBV6-1 to TRBJ2-5; 7 bases agree with TRBD2. CDR3 length: 14 amino acids. Germline CDR1 MNHNS, CDR2 SASEGT. The V and J ends lost 6 bases and 8 bases, in that order; junction bases with no gene match: 12. The CDR3 sequence: CASSPLGEGQTQYF. The CDR3 DNA sequence: TGTGCCAGCAGCCCACTTGGGGAGGGGCAAACCCAGTACTTC.

Regarding this clonotype: Possible read error: a much larger clone is one base away. The genes are TRBV5-1 and TRBJ2-7; 7 bases align to TRBD1. Germline-derived CDR1 and CDR2 are SGHRS and YFSETQ. The CDR3 has 13 amino acids. This CDR3 is CASSWDSSYKQYF. The CDR3 DNA reads as TGCGCCAGCAGCTGGGACAGCTCCTACAAGCAGTACTTC.

This clonotype turned up a few times. The V gene is TRBV3-1, the J gene TRBJ2-7, with 8 bases lining up with TRBD1. Looked up from germline, CDR1 is LGHDT and CDR2 is YNNKEL (reference sequence). The CDR3 runs 14 residues. Trimming took 4 bases from V and 6 from J; bases not matched to a gene: 8. CDR3 sequence: CASSPVGTGFEQYF. The CDR3 bases are TGTGCCAGCAGCCCGGTGGGGACAGGCTTCGAGCAGTACTTC.

This clonotype was detected many times. The chain has TRBV5-4 and TRBJ2-7; TRBD2 aligns across 7 bases. The CDR3 contains 17 residues. The trim removed 4 bases at V and 5 bases at J, leaving 18 bases unmatched. The germline gives CDR1 SGHNT, CDR2 YYREEE (reference sequence). This CDR3 reads CASSPYLARESIDEQYF. The CDR3 bases are TGTGCCAGCAGCCCATACCTCGCGCGGGAGAGCATCGACGAGCAGTACTTC.

This clonotype was recorded at least ten times. The rearrangement joins TRBV20-1 to TRBJ2-5; D uncertain. In germline, CDR1 is DFQATT, CDR2 SNEGSKA (reference sequence). Trimming took 0 bases from V and 1 from J, leaving 9 bases between them. The CDR3 length is 14 residues. CDR3 protein: CSARDGWIQETQYF. CDR3 coding DNA: TGCAGTGCTAGAGATGGGTGGATCCAAGAGACCCAGTACTTC.

The CDR3 region has the DNA TGTGCCATCAGTGGGATCGGACAGGGCTCCTACGAGCAGTACTTC. It encodes CAISGIGQGSYEQYF. The chain employs TRBV10-3 and TRBJ2-7, with TRBD1 identical over 8 bases. This CDR3 contains 15 residues. The V segment lost 4 bases and the J segment 0 bases; nucleotides outside the gene matches: 5. Germline V lookup: CDR1 ENHRY, CDR2 SYGVKD.

To note about this clonotype: Possible read error: a much larger clone is one base away. Since no conserved phenylalanine or tryptophan closes the CDR3, a read error is the likely cause. This chain connects TRBV28 to TRBJ2-5, with TRBD2 matching 15 bases. J gave up 4 bases and V 6 bases, and 6 bases lay outside the gene matches. Germline CDR1 and CDR2: MDHEN and SYDVKM. The CDR3 runs 16 residues. The CDR3 DNA follows: TGTGCCAGCAGCAATGGACTAGCGGGAGGGCGAGAGACCCAGTACTTA. Its protein is CASSNGLAGGRETQYL.